This T cell receptor (beta chain) derives from a study of Ad26.COV2.S vaccination and SARS-CoV-2 variants. Study overall: Enrollment placed the donor in the COV1001 Ad26.COV2.S trial arm.

Treatment meaning: roughly 19 received Ad26.COV2.S at low or high dose, single or two shots; about 5 received placebo; per-sample allocation not given. Samples came from day 63 after the first vaccine or placebo injection. Clones were sequenced by immunoSEQ multiplex PCR, and TCRdb holds only the in-frame ones, with some missing. The sample carries about 430,000 clones, over 75% recorded once. Between the trimmed V and J ends, which lost 0 bases and 4 bases, there was a span of 12 bases. The CDR3 is 16 amino acids. The germline V gene has CDR1 LGHNA and CDR2 YNFKEQ. This TCR was recovered from a person aged 18-60 years who received the Ad26.COV2.S COVID-19 vaccine or a placebo. The chain combines TRBV4-2 with TRBJ1-4; the D gene is possibly TRBD1 (5 bases). The starting material was peripheral blood, obtained in a trial of Ad26.COV2.S vaccine versus placebo. This CDR3 is CASSQDFAQGNEKLFF. The CDR3 nucleotides read TGTGCCAGCAGCCAAGATTTTGCCCAGGGTAATGAAAAACTGTTTTTT.